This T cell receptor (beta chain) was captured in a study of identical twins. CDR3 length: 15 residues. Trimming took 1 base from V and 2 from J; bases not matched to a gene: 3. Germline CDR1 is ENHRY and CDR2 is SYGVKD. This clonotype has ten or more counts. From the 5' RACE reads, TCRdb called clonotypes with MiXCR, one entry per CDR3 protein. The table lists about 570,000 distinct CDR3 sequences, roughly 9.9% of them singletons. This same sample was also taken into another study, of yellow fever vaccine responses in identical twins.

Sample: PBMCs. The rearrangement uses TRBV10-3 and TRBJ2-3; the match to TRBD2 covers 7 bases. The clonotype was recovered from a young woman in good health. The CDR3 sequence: CAISEYSGLTDTQYF. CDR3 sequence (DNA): TGTGCCATCAGTGAGTATAGCGGGCTCACAGATACGCAGTATTTT.